This passage covers 21 T cell receptor beta chains from one sample sequenced in a study of blood T cell repertoires in COVID-19. TCRdb's table, derived via immunoSEQ multiplex PCR, lists solely in-frame clones and lacks some. The sample lists roughly 150,000 clones, 81% occurring once. Material: peripheral blood. The receptors stem from a human donor in a cohort sampled during active COVID-19.

This clone was seen more than once but under ten times. This chain links TRBV18 with TRBJ2-3; a weak D match, TRBD1 (5 bases). The CDR3 consists of 12 residues. Trimming took off 1 base at V and 11 bases at J, with 10 bases between the two ends. Germline assignment: CDR1 KGHSH and CDR2 LQKENI. The CDR3, as DNA: TGTGCCAGCTCACCACAGGCCAGGGAGCAGTATTTT. Translation gives CASSPQAREQYF.

This chain uses TRBV15 with TRBJ2-3; 7 bases are a match to TRBD2. The length of the CDR3 is 17 residues. The V segment lost 3 bases and the J segment 1 base; nucleotides outside the gene matches: 10. Germline CDR1 reads LNHNV; CDR2 reads YYDKDF (reference sequence). The CDR3, as DNA: TGTGCCACCAGCAGGGGGGGAGGGAGCGGCGGCACAGATACGCAGTATTTT. Protein: CATSRGGGSGGTDTQYF.

The chain has TRBV2 and TRBJ2-1, with 7 bases lining up with TRBD2. CDR1 is SNHLY, CDR2 FYNNEI, per germline. The ends lost 10 bases at V and 7 bases at J; junction bases unmatched: 13. The CDR3 consists of 14 residues. In DNA, the CDR3 is TGTGCCACTGTCGAAGGGAGGGTATGGAATGAGCAGTTCTTC. Protein product: CATVEGRVWNEQFF.

DNA for the CDR3: TGTGCCAGCAGCTTACTGACAGGGTCCCCCCGCAATGAGCAGTTCTTC. It encodes CASSLLTGSPRNEQFF. The chain joins TRBV7-9 to TRBJ2-1; TRBD1 aligns across 7 bases. The CDR3 spans 16 residues. The germline CDR1 and CDR2 sequences are SEHNR and FQNEAQ (reference sequence). The ends lost 2 bases at V and 6 bases at J; junction bases unmatched: 10.

This clone was detected only once. The chain carries TRBV5-6 and TRBJ1-2; D might be TRBD1 (6 bases). This CDR3 spans 14 amino acids. Trimming shortened V by 4 bases and J by 4 bases, and 14 bases separated the two germline ends. The V gene's germline CDR1 is SGHDT and CDR2 YYEEEE. CDR3 DNA: TGTGCCAGCAGCGAAGACAGGAATCTCTATGGCTACACCTTC. This gives the protein CASSEDRNLYGYTF.

This rearrangement joins TRBV4-3 to TRBJ1-1; possible D gene TRBD1, 5 bases. V lost 4 bases, J lost 1 base, and 13 bases lay in between. The germline gives CDR1 LGHNA, CDR2 YSLEER. The CDR3 covers 15 residues. DNA for the CDR3: TGCGCCAGCAGCCTTACAGGATTGGGGAACACTGAAGCTTTCTTT. Translation: CASSLTGLGNTEAFF.

The CDR3 protein is CASSYRGSSYEQYF. In DNA form, the CDR3 reads TGTGCCAGCAGTTACAGGGGAAGCTCCTACGAGCAGTACTTC. The chain carries TRBV2 and TRBJ2-7; 7 bases fit TRBD1. Germline assignment: CDR1 SNHLY and CDR2 FYNNEI. This CDR3 has 14 residues. V shed 5 bases and J 0 bases; nucleotides not matched to a gene: 4.

The chain links TRBV4-3 to TRBJ2-7; weak D call: TRBD1 (5 bases). The CDR3 spans 13 residues. V was trimmed by 2 bases and J by 2 bases, leaving 7 bases between them. Germline V gives CDR1 LGHNA, CDR2 YSLEER. CDR3 in amino acids: CASSQRRAYEQYF. Written as DNA, the CDR3 is TGCGCCAGCAGCCAACGCAGGGCCTACGAGCAGTACTTC.

The CDR3 here is CATSRELGGEAFF. As DNA, the CDR3 is TGTGCCACCAGCAGAGAGTTGGGGGGTGAAGCTTTCTTT. V usage is TRBV15 and J usage is TRBJ1-1, with D tentatively TRBD1 (5 bases). The V and J ends lost 0 bases and 7 bases respectively, with 9 bases between them. This CDR3 has 13 residues. Germline V gene lookup returns CDR1 LNHNV and CDR2 YYDKDF (reference sequence).

This chain connects TRBV4-3 to TRBJ2-3; TRBD2 agrees at 7 bases. The germline V gene has CDR1 LGHNA and CDR2 YSLEER. J was trimmed by 7 bases and V by 0 bases; bases with no gene match: 10. CDR3 length: 16 amino acids. The CDR3 bases are TGCGCCAGCAGCCAAGAACTGTCGGGAGGTGGAAATACGCAGTATTTT. It is translated as CASSQELSGGGNTQYF.

This clone came up once. V and J are TRBV28 and TRBJ1-4; TRBD1 matches 8 bases. There are 14 residues in the CDR3. CDR1 is MDHEN and CDR2 is SYDVKM in the germline V gene. The junction had 8 bases not matched to a gene; V was cut back by 6 bases and J by 8 bases. The CDR3 is CASRGDRSKEKLFF. The DNA of the CDR3 is TGTGCCAGCAGGGGGGACAGGTCAAAAGAAAAACTGTTTTTT.

This clone was seen a single time. This sequence joins TRBV11-2 and TRBJ2-5; 11 bases agree with TRBD1. V shed 4 bases and J 5 bases; nucleotides not matched to a gene: 9. Germline-derived CDR1 and CDR2 are SGHAT and FQNNGV. The CDR3 covers 16 residues. The CDR3 DNA reads TGTGCCAGCAGCTCTAGGGGACAGGGGGTTTGGGAGACCCAGTACTTC. This encodes CASSSRGQGVWETQYF.

The chain employs TRBV7-9 and TRBJ2-1; D call uncertain. The CDR3 has 12 amino acids. CDR1 is SEHNR and CDR2 is FQNEAQ in the germline V gene (reference sequence). Trimming took 2 bases from V and 5 from J, leaving 4 bases between them. CDR3 DNA: TGTGCCAGCAGCTTAACGGACAATGAGCAGTTCTTC. The encoded protein is CASSLTDNEQFF.

The J gene is TRBJ2-4, the V gene TRBV11-3; D remains ambiguous. Trimming took off 5 bases at V and 0 bases at J, with 17 bases between the two ends. The CDR3 extends over 17 amino acids. The V gene's germline CDR1 is SGHNT and CDR2 YENEEA. The CDR3: CASSPVTPNIAKNIQYF. The CDR3 DNA sequence: TGTGCCAGCAGCCCCGTGACACCTAATATAGCCAAAAACATTCAGTACTTC.

This chain connects TRBV13 to TRBJ1-3; unclear D gene. This CDR3 has 14 amino acids. Between the trimmed V and J ends, which lost 9 bases and 4 bases, there was a span of 16 bases. CDR1 is PRHDT, CDR2 FYEKMQ, per germline (reference sequence). CDR3 in amino acids: CASRHGLTGNTIYF. The CDR3 coding sequence is TGTGCCAGTAGACATGGGCTGACAGGAAACACCATATATTTT.

This clone occurred once. This rearrangement joins TRBV7-3 to TRBJ2-1; 11 bases match TRBD2. Germline CDR1 reads SGHTA; CDR2 reads FQGTGA. V lost 6 bases, J lost 6 bases, and 10 bases stayed unmatched. The CDR3 loop spans 16 amino acids. CDR3 sequence (DNA): TGTGCCAGCAGTCGGACTAGCGGGTCAGGGGGCAATGAGCAGTTCTTC. Its translation is CASSRTSGSGGNEQFF.

The gene calls are TRBV15 and TRBJ1-1; no definite D call. V was trimmed by 7 bases and J by 4 bases, leaving 13 bases between them. The CDR3 is 13 residues long. CDR1 LNHNV and CDR2 YYDKDF come from the germline V gene (reference sequence). CDR3 DNA: TGTGCCACCAAAAGTGGGTGGAGCACTGAAGCTTTCTTT. Translation: CATKSGWSTEAFF.

The rearrangement links TRBV4-3 to TRBJ2-2; D is perhaps TRBD1 (5 bases). Germline V gene lookup returns CDR1 LGHNA and CDR2 YSLEER. This CDR3 has 16 amino acids. V was clipped by 1 base and J by 1 base, with 10 bases between them. CDR3 nucleotide sequence: TGCGCCAGCAGCCAAGTCGCAGGGATGAACACCGGGGAGCTGTTTTTT. Translated, it gives CASSQVAGMNTGELFF.

The V call is TRBV10-3, the J call TRBJ2-7; D is perhaps TRBD2 (7 bases). Germline V gene lookup returns CDR1 ENHRY and CDR2 SYGVKD. Trimming removed 3 bases from V and 5 bases from J, with 20 bases in between. This CDR3 spans 16 amino acids. The chain's CDR3 is CAISESQGGGGDEQYF. The CDR3 coding sequence is TGTGCCATCAGTGAATCCCAGGGAGGAGGGGGGGACGAGCAGTACTTC.

The CDR3 spells CASSLDRQGIPFF. Here the CDR3 DNA reads TGTGCCAGCAGCTTAGATCGACAGGGTATACCTTTCTTT. The chain links TRBV7-6 to TRBJ1-1, with 7 positions matching TRBD1. Trimming cost V 1 base and J 12 bases; bases outside gene matches: 8. From germline, CDR1 is SGHVS and CDR2 FNYEAQ. The CDR3 runs to 13 residues.

The rearrangement uses TRBV7-3 and TRBJ2-1; D perhaps matches TRBD1 (6 bases). The CDR3 sequence is 16 residues long. Per the germline V gene, CDR1 is SGHTA and CDR2 is FQGTGA. The ends were cut back, 2 bases at V and 2 bases at J, with 13 bases in the middle. The CDR3 DNA reads as TGTGCCAGCAGCTTACTTCCAGGGGCACCCTACAATGAGCAGTTCTTC. Amino acids: CASSLLPGAPYNEQFF.